This T cell receptor (beta chain) was profiled in a study of blood T cell repertoires in COVID-19. Study-wide background: The cDNA or gDNA used as material had been derived from T cells, B-cell-depleted T cells, or PBMCs.

Sequencing was performed with immunoSEQ multiplex PCR; in TCRdb, only in-frame clones are kept and a portion is missing. The table includes 90,000 to 120,000 clones, more than 75% detected once. The germline V gene encodes CDR1 SNHLY and CDR2 FYNNEI. Deletions cut 6 bases from V and 2 bases from J, with 6 bases between. This CDR3 region has 12 residues. The clonotype originates from a human donor in a cohort sampled during active COVID-19. The sequenced sample was peripheral blood. V is TRBV2 and J is TRBJ2-3; no firm D call. The CDR3: CASREITDTQYF. As DNA, the CDR3 is TGTGCCAGCAGGGAGATCACAGATACGCAGTATTTT.